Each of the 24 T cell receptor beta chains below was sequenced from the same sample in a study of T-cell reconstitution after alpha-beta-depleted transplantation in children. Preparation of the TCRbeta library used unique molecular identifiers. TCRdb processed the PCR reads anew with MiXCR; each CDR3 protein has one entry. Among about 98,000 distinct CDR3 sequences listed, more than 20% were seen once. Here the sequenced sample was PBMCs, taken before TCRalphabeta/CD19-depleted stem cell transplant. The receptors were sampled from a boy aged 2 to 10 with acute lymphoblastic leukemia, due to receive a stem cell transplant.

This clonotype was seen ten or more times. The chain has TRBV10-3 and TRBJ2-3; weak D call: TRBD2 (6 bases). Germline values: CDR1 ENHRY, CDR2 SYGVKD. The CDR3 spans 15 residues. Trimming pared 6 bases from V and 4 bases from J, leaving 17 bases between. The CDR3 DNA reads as TGTGCCATCAGGAATCGCGGAGGGGCAGCAGATACGCAGTATTTT. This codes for CAIRNRGGAADTQYF.

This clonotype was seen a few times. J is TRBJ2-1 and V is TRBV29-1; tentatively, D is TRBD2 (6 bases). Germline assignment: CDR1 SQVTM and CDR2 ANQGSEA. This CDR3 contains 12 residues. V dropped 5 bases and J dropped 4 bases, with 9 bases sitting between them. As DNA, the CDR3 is TGCAGCGTTCGTCTAGCGTACAATGAGCAGTTCTTC. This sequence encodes CSVRLAYNEQFF.

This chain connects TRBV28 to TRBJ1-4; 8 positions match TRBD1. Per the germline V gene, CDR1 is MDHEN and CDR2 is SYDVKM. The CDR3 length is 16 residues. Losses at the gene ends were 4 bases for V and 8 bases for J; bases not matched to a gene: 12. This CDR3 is CASSSQGAQGAEKLFF. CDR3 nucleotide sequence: TGTGCCAGCAGTTCTCAGGGGGCACAAGGGGCGGAAAAACTGTTTTTT.

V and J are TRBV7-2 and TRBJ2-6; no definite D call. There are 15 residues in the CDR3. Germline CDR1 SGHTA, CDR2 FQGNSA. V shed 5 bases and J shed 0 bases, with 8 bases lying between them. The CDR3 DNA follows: TGTGCCAGCAGCCCCCTGGGCTCTGGGGCCAACGTCCTGACTTTC. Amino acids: CASSPLGSGANVLTF.

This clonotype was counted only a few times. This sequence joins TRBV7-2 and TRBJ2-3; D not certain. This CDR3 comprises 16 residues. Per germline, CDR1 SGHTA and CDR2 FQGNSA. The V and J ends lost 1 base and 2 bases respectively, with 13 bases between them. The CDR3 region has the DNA TGTGCCAGCAGCTTAGGGGTACGACGGACCACAGATACGCAGTATTTT. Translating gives CASSLGVRRTTDTQYF.

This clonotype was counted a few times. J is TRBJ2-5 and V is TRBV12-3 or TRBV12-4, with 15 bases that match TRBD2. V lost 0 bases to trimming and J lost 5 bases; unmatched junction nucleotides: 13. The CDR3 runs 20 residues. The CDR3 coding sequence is TGTGCCAGCAGTTTAGCGCTAAGGGGACTAGCGGGAGGAGTAGGGGAGACCCAGTACTTC. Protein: CASSLALRGLAGGVGETQYF.

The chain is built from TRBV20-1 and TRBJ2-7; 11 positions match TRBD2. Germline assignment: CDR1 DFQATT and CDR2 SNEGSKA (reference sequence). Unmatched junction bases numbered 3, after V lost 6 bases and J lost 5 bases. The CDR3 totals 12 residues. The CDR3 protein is CSATSGKNEQYF. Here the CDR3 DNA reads TGCAGTGCGACTAGCGGGAAAAACGAGCAGTACTTC.

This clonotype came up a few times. Here the CDR3 DNA reads TGCAGTGCTAGTGTCTCCAGCTCCTACAATGAGCAGTTCTTC. Protein: CSASVSSSYNEQFF. J is TRBJ2-1 and V is TRBV20-1; the D is unclear. CDR1 and CDR2 from the germline V gene are DFQATT and SNEGSKA (reference sequence). The CDR3 consists of 14 residues. V dropped 3 bases and J dropped 0 bases, with 9 bases sitting between them.

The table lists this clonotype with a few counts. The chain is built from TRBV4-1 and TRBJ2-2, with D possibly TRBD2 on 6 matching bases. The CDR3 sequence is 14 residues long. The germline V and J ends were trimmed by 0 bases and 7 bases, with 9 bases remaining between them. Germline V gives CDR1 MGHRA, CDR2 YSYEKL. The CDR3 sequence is CASSQDPGSGELFF. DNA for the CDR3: TGCGCCAGCAGCCAAGATCCCGGGAGCGGGGAGCTGTTTTTT.

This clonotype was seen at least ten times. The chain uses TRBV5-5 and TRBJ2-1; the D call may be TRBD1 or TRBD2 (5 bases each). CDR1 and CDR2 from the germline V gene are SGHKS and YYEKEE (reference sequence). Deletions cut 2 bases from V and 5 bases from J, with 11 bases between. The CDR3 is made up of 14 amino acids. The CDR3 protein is CASSFWDGDNEQFF. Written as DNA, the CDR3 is TGTGCCAGCAGCTTCTGGGACGGGGACAATGAGCAGTTCTTC.

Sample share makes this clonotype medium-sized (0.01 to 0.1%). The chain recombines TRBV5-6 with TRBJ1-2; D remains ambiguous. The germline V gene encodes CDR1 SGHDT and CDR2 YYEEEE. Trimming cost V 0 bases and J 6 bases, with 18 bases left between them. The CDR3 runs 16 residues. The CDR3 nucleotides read TGTGCCAGCAGCTTGGGCCGTTTGGAAGATGAGCATGGCTACACCTTC. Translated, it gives CASSLGRLEDEHGYTF.

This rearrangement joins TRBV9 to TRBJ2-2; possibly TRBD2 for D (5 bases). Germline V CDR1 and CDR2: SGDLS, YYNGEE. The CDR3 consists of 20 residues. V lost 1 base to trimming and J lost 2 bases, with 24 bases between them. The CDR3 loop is CASSVRELGNPSANTGELFF. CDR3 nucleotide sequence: TGTGCCAGCAGCGTACGGGAACTAGGAAACCCGTCGGCTAACACCGGGGAGCTGTTTTTT.

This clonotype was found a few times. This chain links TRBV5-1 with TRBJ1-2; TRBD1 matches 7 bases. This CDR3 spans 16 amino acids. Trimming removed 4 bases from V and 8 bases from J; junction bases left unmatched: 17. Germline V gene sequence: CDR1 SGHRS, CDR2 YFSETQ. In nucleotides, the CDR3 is TGCGCCAGCAGCCTGCCGGACAACAGGGGAAATAGGGGCTACACCTTC. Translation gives CASSLPDNRGNRGYTF. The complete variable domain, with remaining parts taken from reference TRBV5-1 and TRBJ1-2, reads KAGVTQTPRYLIKTRGQQVTLSCSPISGHRSVSWYQQTPGQGLQFLFEYFSETQRNKGNFPGRFSGRQFSNSRSEMNVSTLELGDSALYLCASSLPDNRGNRGYTFGSGTRLTVV.

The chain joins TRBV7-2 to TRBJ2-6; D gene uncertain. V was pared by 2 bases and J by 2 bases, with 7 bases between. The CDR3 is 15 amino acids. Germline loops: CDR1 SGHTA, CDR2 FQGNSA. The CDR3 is CASSLSEAGANVLTF. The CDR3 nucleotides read TGTGCCAGCAGCTTATCAGAGGCTGGGGCCAACGTCCTGACTTTC.

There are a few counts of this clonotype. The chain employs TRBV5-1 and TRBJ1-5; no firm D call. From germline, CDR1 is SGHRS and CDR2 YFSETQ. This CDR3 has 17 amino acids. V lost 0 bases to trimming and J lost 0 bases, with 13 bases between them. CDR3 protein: CASSLDLSTVSNQPQHF. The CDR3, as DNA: TGCGCCAGCAGCTTGGACCTATCTACGGTTAGCAATCAGCCCCAGCATTTT.

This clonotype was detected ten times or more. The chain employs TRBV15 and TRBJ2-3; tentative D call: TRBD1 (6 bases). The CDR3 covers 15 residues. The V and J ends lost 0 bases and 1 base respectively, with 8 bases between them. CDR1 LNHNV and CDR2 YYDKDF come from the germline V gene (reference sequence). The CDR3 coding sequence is TGTGCCACCAGCAGAGACAGGGGAGGCACAGATACGCAGTATTTT. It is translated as CATSRDRGGTDTQYF.

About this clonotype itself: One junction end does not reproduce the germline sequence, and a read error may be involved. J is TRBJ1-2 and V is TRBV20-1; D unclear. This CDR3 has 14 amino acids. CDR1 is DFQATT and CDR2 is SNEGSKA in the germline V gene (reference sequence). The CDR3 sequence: CSARARGANYGYTF. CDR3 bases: TGCAGTGCTAGAGCCCGAGGAGCTAACTATGGCTATACCTTC.

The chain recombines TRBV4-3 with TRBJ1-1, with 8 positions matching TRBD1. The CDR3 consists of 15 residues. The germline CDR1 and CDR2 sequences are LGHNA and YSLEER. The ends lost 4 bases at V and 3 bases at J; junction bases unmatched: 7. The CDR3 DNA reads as TGCGCCAGCAGCCGAGACCCGGGACAGGACACTGAAGCTTTCTTT. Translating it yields CASSRDPGQDTEAFF.

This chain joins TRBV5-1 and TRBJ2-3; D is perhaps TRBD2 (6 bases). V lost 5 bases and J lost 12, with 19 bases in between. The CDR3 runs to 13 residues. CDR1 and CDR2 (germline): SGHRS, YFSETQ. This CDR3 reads CASSDEDGGLQYF. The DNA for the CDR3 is TGCGCCAGCAGTGATGAGGATGGGGGACTTCAGTATTTT.

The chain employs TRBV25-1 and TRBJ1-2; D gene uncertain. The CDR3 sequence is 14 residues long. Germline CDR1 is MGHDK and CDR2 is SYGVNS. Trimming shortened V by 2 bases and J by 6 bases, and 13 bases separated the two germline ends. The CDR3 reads CASSEGNIPDGYTF. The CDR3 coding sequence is TGTGCCAGCAGTGAAGGCAATATACCCGATGGCTACACCTTC.

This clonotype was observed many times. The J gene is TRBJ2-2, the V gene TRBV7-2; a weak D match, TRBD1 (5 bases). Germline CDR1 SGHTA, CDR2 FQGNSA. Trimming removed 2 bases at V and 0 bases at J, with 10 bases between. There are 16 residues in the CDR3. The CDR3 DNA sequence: TGTGCCAGCAGCTTACATAGGGGCGCGAACACCGGGGAGCTGTTTTTT. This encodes CASSLHRGANTGELFF. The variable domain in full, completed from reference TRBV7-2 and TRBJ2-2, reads GAGVSQSPSNKVTEKGKDVELRCDPISGHTALYWYRQSLGQGLEFLIYFQGNSAPDKSGLPSDRFSAERTGGSVSTLTIQRTQQEDSAVYLCASSLHRGANTGELFFGEGSRLTVL.

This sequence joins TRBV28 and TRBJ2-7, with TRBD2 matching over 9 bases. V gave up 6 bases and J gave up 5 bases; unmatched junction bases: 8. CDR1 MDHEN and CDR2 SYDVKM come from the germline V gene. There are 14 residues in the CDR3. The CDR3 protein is CASRPGTSPHEQYF. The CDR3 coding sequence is TGTGCCAGCAGACCGGGGACTAGCCCCCACGAGCAGTACTTC.

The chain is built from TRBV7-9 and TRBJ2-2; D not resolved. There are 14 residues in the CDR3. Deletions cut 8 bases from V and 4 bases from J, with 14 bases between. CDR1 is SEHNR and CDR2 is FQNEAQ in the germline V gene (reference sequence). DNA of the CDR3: TGTGCCAGCCGTCATGGGGATCGCACCGGGGAGCTGTTTTTT. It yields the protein CASRHGDRTGELFF.

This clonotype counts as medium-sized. The CDR3 sequence is CASSLDVNQPQHF. In DNA, the CDR3 is TGTGCCAGCAGTTTGGATGTGAATCAGCCCCAGCATTTT. The V call is TRBV7-2, the J call TRBJ1-5; D call uncertain. This CDR3 is built from 13 residues. Trimming removed 6 bases at V and 4 bases at J, with 10 bases between. Germline CDR1 is SGHTA and CDR2 is FQGNSA.